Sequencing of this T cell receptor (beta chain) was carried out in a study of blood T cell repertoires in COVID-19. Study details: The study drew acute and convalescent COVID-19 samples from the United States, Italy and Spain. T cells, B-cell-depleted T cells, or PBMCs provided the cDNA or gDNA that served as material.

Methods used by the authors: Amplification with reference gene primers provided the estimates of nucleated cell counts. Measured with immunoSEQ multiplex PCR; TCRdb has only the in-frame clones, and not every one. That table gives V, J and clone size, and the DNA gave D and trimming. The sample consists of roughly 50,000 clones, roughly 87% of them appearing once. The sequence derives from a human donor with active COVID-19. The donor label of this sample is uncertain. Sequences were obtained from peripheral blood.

The CDR3 DNA follows: TGTGCCAGCAGCTTAGATATTGAGCGGGGGGTAACCATTCAGTACTTC. It encodes CASSLDIERGVTIQYF. V usage is TRBV7-2 and J usage is TRBJ2-4; 9 positions agree with TRBD2. Germline CDR1 reads SGHTA; CDR2 reads FQGNSA. Germline trimming cut 1 base from V and 9 bases from J; bases unmatched to any gene: 10. The CDR3 totals 16 residues. Full variable domain (missing parts from reference TRBV7-2 and TRBJ2-4): GAGVSQSPSNKVTEKGKDVELRCDPISGHTALYWYRQSLGQGLEFLIYFQGNSAPDKSGLPSDRFSAERTGGSVSTLTIQRTQQEDSAVYLCASSLDIERGVTIQYFGAGTRLSVL.